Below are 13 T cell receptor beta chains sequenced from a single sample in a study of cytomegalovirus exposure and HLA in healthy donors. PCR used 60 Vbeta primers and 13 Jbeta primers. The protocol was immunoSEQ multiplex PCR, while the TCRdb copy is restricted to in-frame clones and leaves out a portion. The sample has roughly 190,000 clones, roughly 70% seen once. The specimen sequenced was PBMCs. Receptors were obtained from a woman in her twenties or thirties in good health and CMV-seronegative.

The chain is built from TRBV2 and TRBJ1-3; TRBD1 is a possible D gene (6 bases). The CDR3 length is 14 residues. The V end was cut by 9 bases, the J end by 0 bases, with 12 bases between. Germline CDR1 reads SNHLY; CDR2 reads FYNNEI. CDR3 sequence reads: CASEQGLSGNTIYF. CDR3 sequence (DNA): TGTGCCAGTGAACAGGGCCTCTCTGGAAACACCATATATTTT.

CDR3 region: CASIETGVTLSTGELFF. CDR3 nucleotide sequence: TGTGCCAGCATCGAGACAGGGGTGACGTTGAGCACCGGGGAGCTGTTTTTT. The chain is built from TRBV2 and TRBJ2-2; 8 bases are a match to TRBD1. CDR3 length equals 17 residues. V lost 7 bases, J lost 4 bases, and 14 bases stayed unmatched. Germline V gives CDR1 SNHLY, CDR2 FYNNEI.

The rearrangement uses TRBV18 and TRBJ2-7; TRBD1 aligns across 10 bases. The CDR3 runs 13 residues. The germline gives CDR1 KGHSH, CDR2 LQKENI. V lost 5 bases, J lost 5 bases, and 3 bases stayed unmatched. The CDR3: CASSSGQGNEQYF. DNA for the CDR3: TGTGCCAGCTCATCGGGACAGGGGAACGAGCAGTACTTC.

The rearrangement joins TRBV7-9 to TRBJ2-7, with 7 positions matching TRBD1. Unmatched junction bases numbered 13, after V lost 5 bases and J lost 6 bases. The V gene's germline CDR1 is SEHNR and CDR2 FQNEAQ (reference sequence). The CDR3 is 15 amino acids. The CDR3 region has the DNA TGTGCCAGCAGCAACTTCGACAGGGTTCAACCCGAGCAGTACTTC. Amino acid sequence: CASSNFDRVQPEQYF.

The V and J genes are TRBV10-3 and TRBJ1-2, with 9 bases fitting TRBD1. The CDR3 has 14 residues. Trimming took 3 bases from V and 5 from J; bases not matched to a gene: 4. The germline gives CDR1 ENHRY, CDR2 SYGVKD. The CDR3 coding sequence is TGTGCCATCAGTGATTGGACAGGGGAATATGGCTACACCTTC. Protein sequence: CAISDWTGEYGYTF.

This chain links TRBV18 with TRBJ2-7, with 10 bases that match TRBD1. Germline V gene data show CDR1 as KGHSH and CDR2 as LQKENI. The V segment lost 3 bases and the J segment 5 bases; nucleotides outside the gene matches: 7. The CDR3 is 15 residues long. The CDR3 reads CASSPLDRGAHEQYF. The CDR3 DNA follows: TGTGCCAGCTCACCCCTGGACAGGGGGGCGCACGAGCAGTACTTC.

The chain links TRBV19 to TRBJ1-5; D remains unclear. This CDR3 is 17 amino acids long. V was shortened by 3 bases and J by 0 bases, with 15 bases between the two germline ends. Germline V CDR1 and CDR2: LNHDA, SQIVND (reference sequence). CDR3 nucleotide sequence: TGTGCCAGTAGTATTAGGGTAGGAGGTAATAGCAATCAGCCCCAGCATTTT. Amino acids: CASSIRVGGNSNQPQHF.

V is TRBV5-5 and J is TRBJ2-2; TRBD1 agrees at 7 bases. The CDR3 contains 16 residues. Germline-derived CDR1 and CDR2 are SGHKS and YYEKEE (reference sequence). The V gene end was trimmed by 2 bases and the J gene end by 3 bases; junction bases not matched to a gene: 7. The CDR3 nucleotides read TGTGCCAGCAGCTTCGAGGGGGCGGCGGACACCGGGGAGCTGTTTTTT. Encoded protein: CASSFEGAADTGELFF.

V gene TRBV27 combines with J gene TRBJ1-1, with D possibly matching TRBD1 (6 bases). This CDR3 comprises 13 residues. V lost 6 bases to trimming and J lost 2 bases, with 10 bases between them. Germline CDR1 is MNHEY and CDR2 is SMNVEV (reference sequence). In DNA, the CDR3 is TGTGCCAGCAGCGGACAGTTAAACACTGAAGCTTTCTTT. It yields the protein CASSGQLNTEAFF.

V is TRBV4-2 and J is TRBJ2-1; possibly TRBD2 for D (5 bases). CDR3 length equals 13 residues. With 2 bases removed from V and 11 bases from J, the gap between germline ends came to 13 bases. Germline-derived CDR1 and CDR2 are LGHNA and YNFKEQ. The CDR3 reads CASSQLTTTQQFF. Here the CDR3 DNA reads TGTGCCAGCAGCCAACTGACGACTACCCAGCAGTTCTTC.

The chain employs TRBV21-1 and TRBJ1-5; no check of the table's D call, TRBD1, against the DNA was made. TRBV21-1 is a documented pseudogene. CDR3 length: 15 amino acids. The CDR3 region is CASSKRPGGDQPQHF. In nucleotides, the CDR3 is TGTGCCAGCAGCAAAAGGCCAGGGGGAGATCAGCCCCAGCATTTT.

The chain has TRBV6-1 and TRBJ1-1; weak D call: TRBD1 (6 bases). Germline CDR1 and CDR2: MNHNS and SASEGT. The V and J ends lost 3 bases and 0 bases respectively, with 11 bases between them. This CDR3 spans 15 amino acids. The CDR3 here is CASSEVTGLNTEAFF. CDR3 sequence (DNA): TGTGCCAGCAGTGAGGTGACAGGCCTGAACACTGAAGCTTTCTTT.

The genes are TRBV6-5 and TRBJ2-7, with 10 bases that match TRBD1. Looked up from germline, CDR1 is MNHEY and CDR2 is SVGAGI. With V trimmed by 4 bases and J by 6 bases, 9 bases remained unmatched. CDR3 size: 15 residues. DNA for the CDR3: TGTGCCAGCAGTTGGACAGGGGGAAGTCGAGGCGAGCAGTACTTC. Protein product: CASSWTGGSRGEQYF.